What follows are 12 T cell receptor beta chains derived from one specimen sequenced in a study of T cell repertoires in cytomegalovirus infection. TCRdb re-called the reads through MiXCR, storing one row per CDR3 protein. The repertoire consists of fewer than 700,000 distinct CDR3 sequences, with approximately 24% occurring once and the leading ten covering 8%. The sequenced sample consisted of CD8+ T cells from PBMCs. The origin of the receptors is a human donor in good health (CMV status not recorded). Some clones in this sample may be carry-over from other donors' samples.

This clonotype has a count of ten or more. The V call is TRBV7-6, the J call TRBJ2-1; TRBD2 is a possible D gene (6 bases). V was clipped by 3 bases and J by 2 bases, with 17 bases between them. From germline, CDR1 is SGHVS and CDR2 FNYEAQ. The CDR3 is 17 residues long. CDR3 DNA: TGTGCCAGCAGCTTGTTGGACCCGGGAGCCCCCTACAATGAGCAGTTCTTC. As protein: CASSLLDPGAPYNEQFF. Together with reference TRBV7-6 and TRBJ2-1, the CDR3 gives the full variable domain: GAGVSQSPRYKVTKRGQDVALRCDPISGHVSLYWYRQALGQGPEFLTYFNYEAQQDKSGLPNDRFSAERPEGSISTLTIQRTEQRDSAMYRCASSLLDPGAPYNEQFFGPGTRLTVL.

This clonotype was counted at least ten times. The rearrangement uses TRBV28 and TRBJ2-2; the D call may be TRBD1 or TRBD2 (5 bases each). V was cut by 7 bases and J by 2 bases, with 17 bases left in between. The CDR3 has 16 residues. CDR1 and CDR2 (germline): MDHEN, SYDVKM. The CDR3 protein is CASTYGVGANTGELFF. The CDR3 DNA is TGTGCCAGCACCTACGGGGTCGGGGCAAACACCGGGGAGCTGTTTTTT. The full variable domain, rest sourced from reference TRBV28 and TRBJ2-2, is DVKVTQSSRYLVKRTGEKVFLECVQDMDHENMFWYRQDPGLGLRLIYFSYDVKMKEKGDIPEGYSVSREKKERFSLILESASTNQTSMYLCASTYGVGANTGELFFGEGSRLTVL.

This clonotype was found many times. This sequence joins TRBV12-3 or TRBV12-4 and TRBJ2-1; tentative D call: TRBD1 (6 bases). V was shortened by 7 bases and J by 4 bases, with 14 bases between the two germline ends. CDR3 length: 14 residues. In nucleotides, the CDR3 is TGTGCCAGCACCTTAGGGGGATCTTACAATGAGCAGTTCTTC. As protein: CASTLGGSYNEQFF.

Only a few counts were recorded for this clonotype. V usage is TRBV7-6 and J usage is TRBJ2-3; 14 nucleotides align to TRBD2. CDR1 and CDR2 from the germline V gene are SGHVS and FNYEAQ. V dropped 1 base and J dropped 4; count of bases not matched to a gene: 1. CDR3 size: 16 residues. This CDR3 is CASSLETSGGADTQYF. The CDR3 bases are TGTGCCAGCAGCTTAGAGACTAGCGGGGGGGCAGATACGCAGTATTTT.

This clonotype was seen many times. The rearrangement joins TRBV7-8 to TRBJ2-3, with 7 positions matching TRBD2. From germline, CDR1 is SGHVS and CDR2 FQNEAQ. Losses at the gene ends were 1 base for V and 0 bases for J; bases not matched to a gene: 4. The CDR3 is 16 residues long. The CDR3 DNA sequence: TGTGCCAGCAGCTTAGAGGGAGGGGACAGCACAGATACGCAGTATTTT. It yields the protein CASSLEGGDSTDTQYF. Together with reference TRBV7-8 and TRBJ2-3, the CDR3 gives the full variable domain: GAGVSQSPRYKVAKRGQDVALRCDPISGHVSLFWYQQALGQGPEFLTYFQNEAQLDKSGLPSDRFFAERPEGSVSTLKIQRTQQEDSAVYLCASSLEGGDSTDTQYFGPGTRLTVL.

This clonotype was counted many times. V is TRBV28 and J is TRBJ1-5; D is uncertain. The CDR3 covers 14 residues. Germline V lookup: CDR1 MDHEN, CDR2 SYDVKM. The V and J ends lost 7 bases and 4 bases respectively, with 14 bases between them. CDR3 bases: TGTGCCAGCACCATTCGGAAGGTGAATCAGCCCCAGCATTTT. As protein: CASTIRKVNQPQHF.

The chain recombines TRBV29-1 with TRBJ2-2; D ambiguous. This CDR3 contains 14 residues. V dropped 1 base and J dropped 6 bases, with 12 bases sitting between them. Germline CDR1 is SQVTM and CDR2 is ANQGSEA. The CDR3, as DNA: TGCAGCGTTGAAGGCAATGGGATATCCGGGGAGCTGTTTTTT. The encoded protein is CSVEGNGISGELFF.

The chain recombines TRBV28 with TRBJ2-1; 7 bases fit TRBD1. This CDR3 comprises 14 residues. J gave up 7 bases and V 6 bases, and 9 bases lay outside the gene matches. Germline CDR1 and CDR2: MDHEN and SYDVKM. CDR3 coding DNA: TGTGCCAGCAGCCATGAGGGGGCCTTAAATGAGCAGTTCTTC. It encodes CASSHEGALNEQFF.

This clonotype was observed many times. CDR3: CASSRSGGGADTQYF. CDR3 DNA: TGTGCCAGCAGCCGAAGCGGGGGTGGGGCAGATACGCAGTATTTT. The V and J genes are TRBV7-3 and TRBJ2-3; 8 bases are a match to TRBD2. Trimming removed 5 bases from V and 4 bases from J; junction bases left unmatched: 8. Germline loops: CDR1 SGHTA, CDR2 FQGTGA. The CDR3 consists of 15 residues.

This sequence joins TRBV28 and TRBJ2-7; D possibly matches TRBD1 or TRBD2 (5 bases each). Looked up from germline, CDR1 is MDHEN and CDR2 is SYDVKM. The CDR3 has 14 amino acids. The CDR3, as DNA: TGTGTCAGCAGTTTCCGCAGAAGGGGACACGAGCAGTACGTC. The encoded protein is CVSSFRRRGHEQYV.

The chain uses TRBV6-2 or TRBV6-3 and TRBJ1-1; D gene unclear. This CDR3 has 15 amino acids. The germline CDR1 and CDR2 sequences are MNHEY and SVGEGT. Trimming shortened V by 5 bases and J by 0 bases, and 13 bases separated the two germline ends. The DNA for the CDR3 is TGTGCCAGCAGTGTGGCGAGGGCCGTGAACACTGAAGCTTTCTTT. Its translation: CASSVARAVNTEAFF.

The chain is built from TRBV7-9 and TRBJ2-5; D may match TRBD1 or TRBD2 (5 bases each). CDR3 length: 14 amino acids. Trimming took 6 bases from V and 1 from J, leaving 12 bases between them. Germline assignment: CDR1 SEHNR and CDR2 FQNEAQ (reference sequence). CDR3 sequence (DNA): TGTGCCAGCAGACCCCGGGACCGCCAAGAGACCCAGTACTTC. Its translation is CASRPRDRQETQYF.